This T cell receptor (beta chain) was found in a study of vaccination and CD4 T cells after COVID-19. Across the whole study: Overlapping SARS-CoV-2, HCoV-NL63, HCoV-OC43 and HCoV-229E spike peptides stimulated the cells. Study-level points and caveats: Convalescent patients gained a median around 87% of their reactive clones only post-vaccination. Although the median of SARS-CoV-2-reactive clonotypes rose from around 19 to 38, the change was not significant.

Treatment: 10-day PBMC culture with coronavirus spike peptide pools or control peptides (ViraFEST assay). A single count supports this clonotype. What it recognizes is unknown. CDR3 length: 12 amino acids. Between the trimmed V and J ends, which lost 2 bases and 6 bases, there was a span of 6 bases. Per germline, CDR1 SGHTS and CDR2 YDEGEE. The Oncomine TCR Beta short-read assay sequenced DNA from cultured CD4+ T cells. TCRdb reanalysed the PCR reads using MiXCR and keeps one entry per CDR3 protein. The table includes approximately 19,000 distinct CDR3 sequences, roughly 60% detected once. Sequenced: CD4+ T cells from blood, cultured in vitro. The source of this sequence is a human donor who had recovered from COVID-19. V gene TRBV5-8 combines with J gene TRBJ1-5; D ambiguous. The CDR3 region has the DNA TGTGCCAGCAGCTTCCCCGGTCAGCCCCAGCATTTT. Residues: CASSFPGQPQHF.